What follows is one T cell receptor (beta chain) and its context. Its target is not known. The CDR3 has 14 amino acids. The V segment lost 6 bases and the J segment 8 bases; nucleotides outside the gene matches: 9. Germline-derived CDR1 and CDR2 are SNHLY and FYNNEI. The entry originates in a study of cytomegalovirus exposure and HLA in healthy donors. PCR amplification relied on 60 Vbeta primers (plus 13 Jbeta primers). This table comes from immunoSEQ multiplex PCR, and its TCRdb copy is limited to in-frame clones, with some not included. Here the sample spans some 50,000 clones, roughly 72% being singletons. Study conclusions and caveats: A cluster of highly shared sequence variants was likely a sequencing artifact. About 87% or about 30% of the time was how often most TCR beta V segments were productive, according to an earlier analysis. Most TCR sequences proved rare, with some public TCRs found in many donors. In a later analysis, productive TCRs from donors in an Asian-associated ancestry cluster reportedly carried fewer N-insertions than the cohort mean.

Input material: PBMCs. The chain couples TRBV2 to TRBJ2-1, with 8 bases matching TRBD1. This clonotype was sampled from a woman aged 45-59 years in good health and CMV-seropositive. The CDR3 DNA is TGTGCCAGCAGGGGCAGGGGGCTCCTCGATGAGCAGTTCTTC. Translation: CASRGRGLLDEQFF.